The clone carrying this TCR beta chain was recorded at least ten times. As yet, its antigen is unknown. The data originate from a study of identical twins. Points from the study as a whole: With beta out-of-frame sequences, excess sharing by twins was weaker.

TCRdb passed the 5' RACE reads through MiXCR, listing each CDR3 protein once. The sample shows approximately 140,000 distinct CDR3 sequences, around 3.6% of them seen only once. Specimen: memory T cells sorted from blood. The sequence came from a man aged 18 to 29 in good health.

CDR3 protein: CASSQISGAVGELFF. The CDR3 DNA reads TGTGCCAGCAGCCAAATCTCAGGGGCGGTCGGGGAGCTGTTTTTT. The rearrangement uses TRBV3-1 and TRBJ2-2, with D maybe TRBD1 (6 bases). The CDR3 is made up of 15 amino acids. Trimming cost V 2 bases and J 7 bases, with 14 bases left between them. The germline V gene encodes CDR1 LGHDT and CDR2 YNNKEL (reference sequence).